Below, 31 T cell receptor beta chains from the same sample are listed, as sequenced in a study of cytomegalovirus exposure and HLA in healthy donors. 60 Vbeta and 13 Jbeta primers were used in PCR. Some clones are missing from TCRdb's copy, which holds only in-frame ones; the method was immunoSEQ multiplex PCR. The table includes under 250,000 clones, 80% to 85% detected once. Sequencing input: PBMCs. These receptor sequences come from a woman aged 60-75 years in good health and CMV-seropositive.

The CDR3 reads CASTQSGGMNTEAFF. The CDR3 region has the DNA TGCGCCAGCACTCAAAGCGGGGGCATGAACACTGAAGCTTTCTTT. The chain employs TRBV5-1 and TRBJ1-1, with D possibly matching TRBD1 (6 bases). Trimming stripped 6 bases from V and 0 bases from J, with 15 bases between. The CDR3 has 15 amino acids. CDR1 SGHRS and CDR2 YFSETQ come from the germline V gene.

The genes are TRBV7-9 and TRBJ2-5; TRBD1 agrees at 7 bases. There are 16 residues in the CDR3. The germline gives CDR1 SEHNR, CDR2 FQNEAQ (reference sequence). With 1 base clipped from V and 6 bases from J, the junction kept 11 bases outside the gene matches. The CDR3 DNA reads TGTGCCAGCAGCTTAGGGGGGACAGTTCTGGGGAAGACCCAGTACTTC. This sequence encodes CASSLGGTVLGKTQYF.

The genes are TRBV29-1 and TRBJ2-1; 7 nucleotides line up with TRBD2. Germline lookup yields CDR1 SQVTM and CDR2 ANQGSEA. This CDR3 is 13 amino acids long. V lost 0 bases, J lost 11 bases, and 7 bases stayed unmatched. In DNA, the CDR3 is TGCAGCGTTGAAGATCCCCCGGGACTAAAGCAGTTCTTC. This codes for CSVEDPPGLKQFF.

The chain employs TRBV4-2 and TRBJ1-3, with 8 bases matching TRBD1. Trimming cost V 1 base and J 1 base; bases outside gene matches: 6. This CDR3 spans 17 amino acids. CDR1 and CDR2 from the germline V gene are LGHNA and YNFKEQ. The CDR3 DNA follows: TGTGCCAGCAGCCAAGTCGGACAGGGAGGATCTGGAAACACCATATATTTT. It codes for CASSQVGQGGSGNTIYF.

The chain carries TRBV5-4 and TRBJ2-3, with TRBD1 matching over 9 bases. Per germline, CDR1 SGHNT and CDR2 YYREEE (reference sequence). Trimming cost V 1 base and J 7 bases; bases outside gene matches: 16. The length of the CDR3 is 18 residues. CDR3 sequence (DNA): TGTGCCAGCAGCTTGAGTCCTATACCGGGACAGGGAGGGAATACGCAGTATTTT. It encodes CASSLSPIPGQGGNTQYF.

The chain couples TRBV5-6 to TRBJ2-2; the match to TRBD2 covers 7 bases. The CDR3 is 16 amino acids. The germline gives CDR1 SGHDT, CDR2 YYEEEE. V shed 2 bases, J shed 2 bases, and the junction held 6 bases outside the gene matches. The CDR3 nucleotides read TGTGCCAGCAGCTTCTATGGGACTATTAACACCGGGGAGCTGTTTTTT. Translated, it gives CASSFYGTINTGELFF. The full variable domain, in which reference TRBV5-6 and TRBJ2-2 provide the parts outside the CDR3, is DAGVTQSPTHLIKTRGQQVTLRCSPKSGHDTVSWYQQALGQGPQFIFQYYEEEERQRGNFPDRFSGHQFPNYSSELNVNALLLGDSALYLCASSFYGTINTGELFFGEGSRLTVL.

A word on this clone: At one end the junction does not follow the germline gene, possibly because of a read error. Other DNA sequences of this sample code for an identical CDR3. The chain combines TRBV28 with TRBJ2-7; TRBD2 matches at 7 bases. The CDR3 extends over 16 amino acids. Germline assignment: CDR1 MDHEN and CDR2 SYDVKM. CDR3 sequence: CASSPGDAGAVYEQYF. As DNA, the CDR3 is TGTGCCAGCAGCCCCGGTGATGCGGGAGCAGTATACGAGCAATACTTC.

This clone was counted only a few times. This sequence joins TRBV6-1 and TRBJ1-5; D possibly corresponds to TRBD1 (5 bases). V lost 2 bases and J lost 7, with 15 bases in between. Germline values: CDR1 MNHNS, CDR2 SASEGT. This CDR3 region has 15 residues. CDR3 nucleotides: TGTGCCAGCAGTGAATCAGGGATTGACTGGCAGCCCCAGCATTTT. This sequence encodes CASSESGIDWQPQHF.

The gene calls are TRBV29-1 and TRBJ1-5; 8 positions agree with TRBD1. The V gene end was trimmed by 8 bases and the J gene end by 1 base; junction bases not matched to a gene: 13. There are 16 residues in the CDR3. Germline CDR1 SQVTM, CDR2 ANQGSEA. For the CDR3, the DNA is TGCAGCAACGGACAGGGCCCCAGGGGGAGCAATCAGCCCCAGCATTTT. Translated, it gives CSNGQGPRGSNQPQHF.

This sequence joins TRBV10-1 and TRBJ2-1, with a tentative D call TRBD2 (5 bases). Germline V gene lookup returns CDR1 WNHNN and CDR2 SYGVQD (reference sequence). This CDR3 is 16 amino acids long. The ends were cut back, 5 bases at V and 4 bases at J, with 18 bases in the middle. The chain's CDR3 is CASSPIAQGPYNEQFF. CDR3 nucleotide sequence: TGCGCCAGCAGTCCTATAGCGCAAGGACCTTACAATGAGCAGTTCTTC.

This chain joins TRBV7-9 and TRBJ2-7; 12 bases are shared with TRBD2. Germline V CDR1 and CDR2: SEHNR, FQNEAQ (reference sequence). The J segment lost 0 bases and the V segment lost 5 bases, leaving 2 bases of the junction unmatched. This CDR3 has 15 amino acids. The chain's CDR3 is CASSPLAGGSYEQYF. The CDR3 DNA reads as TGTGCCAGCAGCCCACTAGCGGGAGGCTCCTACGAGCAGTACTTC.

V and J are TRBV5-4 and TRBJ2-6, with 12 nucleotides matching TRBD1. Germline CDR1 SGHNT, CDR2 YYREEE (reference sequence). The CDR3 extends over 17 amino acids. Germline trimming cut 4 bases from V and 4 bases from J; bases unmatched to any gene: 6. The CDR3 DNA follows: TGTGCCAGCAGCCCGGGACAGGGGGCTGGGGGGGCCAACGTCCTGACTTTC. The encoded protein is CASSPGQGAGGANVLTF. Drawing the rest from reference TRBV5-4 and TRBJ2-6, the complete variable domain is ETGVTQSPTHLIKTRGQQVTLRCSSQSGHNTVSWYQQALGQGPQFIFQYYREEENGRGNFPPRFSGLQFPNYSSELNVNALELDDSALYLCASSPGQGAGGANVLTFGAGSRLTVL.

The chain recombines TRBV4-1 with TRBJ2-1, with 9 bases fitting TRBD1. The CDR3 covers 14 residues. J was trimmed by 7 bases and V by 3 bases; bases with no gene match: 4. CDR1 and CDR2 (germline): MGHRA, YSYEKL. The CDR3 sequence is CASSQYRGQNEQFF. DNA of the CDR3: TGCGCCAGCAGCCAGTACAGGGGGCAAAATGAGCAGTTCTTC.

The J gene is TRBJ2-1, the V gene TRBV4-2; D is ambiguous. The germline V and J ends were trimmed by 5 bases and 0 bases, with 14 bases remaining between them. There are 16 residues in the CDR3. CDR1 is LGHNA and CDR2 is YNFKEQ in the germline V gene. CDR3 amino acids: CASSNTWSSSYNEQFF. Here the CDR3 DNA reads TGTGCCAGCAGCAACACATGGTCAAGCTCCTACAATGAGCAGTTCTTC.

This clone has just a few counts. This chain connects TRBV5-5 to TRBJ1-1; perhaps TRBD1 as D (6 bases). Germline lookup yields CDR1 SGHKS and CDR2 YYEKEE (reference sequence). The CDR3 runs 13 residues. Trimming removed 5 bases from V and 7 bases from J, with 15 bases in between. CDR3 bases: TGTGCCAGCAGATTCACAGGGAGTTTTGAAGCTTTCTTT. This codes for CASRFTGSFEAFF.

CDR3 amino acids: CSASNTYEQYF. DNA for the CDR3: TGCAGCGCCTCCAACACCTACGAGCAGTACTTC. The chain carries TRBV29-1 and TRBJ2-7; D not certain. The CDR3 totals 11 residues. The V and J ends lost 7 bases and 2 bases respectively, with 9 bases between them. The V gene's germline CDR1 is SQVTM and CDR2 ANQGSEA.

This rearrangement joins TRBV6-5 to TRBJ1-1; no clear D. The V and J ends lost 6 bases and 0 bases respectively, with 11 bases between them. This CDR3 region has 14 residues. Germline V gene lookup returns CDR1 MNHEY and CDR2 SVGAGI. The CDR3 sequence: CASSYSELNTEAFF. CDR3 sequence (DNA): TGTGCCAGCAGCTATTCCGAGCTGAACACTGAAGCTTTCTTT.

This chain links TRBV14 with TRBJ2-3, with 14 bases matching TRBD2. The CDR3 runs 19 residues. Germline assignment: CDR1 SGHDN and CDR2 FVKESK. The trim removed 4 bases at V and 6 bases at J, leaving 15 bases unmatched. The CDR3 DNA reads TGTGCCAGCAGCCCCTCTCGCCGGACTAGCGGGGGGCGAGGCGATACGCAGTATTTT. It encodes CASSPSRRTSGGRGDTQYF.

V usage is TRBV7-3 and J usage is TRBJ2-1, with 9 bases matching TRBD2. Germline CDR1 reads SGHTA; CDR2 reads FQGTGA. With 2 bases clipped from V and 7 bases from J, the junction kept 3 bases outside the gene matches. The CDR3 length is 14 residues. Written as DNA, the CDR3 is TGTGCCAGCAGCTTAGCGGGAGGGCGGAATGAGCAGTTCTTC. This translates into CASSLAGGRNEQFF.

CDR3 protein: CASSPGTVPNYGYTF. The CDR3 coding sequence is TGTGCCAGCAGTCCCGGGACAGTCCCTAACTATGGCTACACCTTC. The chain uses TRBV27 and TRBJ1-2; 7 bases map to TRBD1. The CDR3 loop spans 15 amino acids. Germline V gene lookup returns CDR1 MNHEY and CDR2 SMNVEV (reference sequence). The trim removed 5 bases at V and 0 bases at J, leaving 6 bases unmatched.

The rearrangement uses TRBV9 and TRBJ1-3; D possibly corresponds to TRBD1 (5 bases). This CDR3 region has 18 residues. The V end was cut by 0 bases, the J end by 0 bases, with 16 bases between. The germline V gene has CDR1 SGDLS and CDR2 YYNGEE. The DNA of the CDR3 is TGTGCCAGCAGCGTAGGCCCAGGCAGGGCTATCTCTGGAAACACCATATATTTT. Its protein is CASSVGPGRAISGNTIYF. Full variable domain (missing parts from reference TRBV9 and TRBJ1-3): DSGVTQTPKHLITATGQRVTLRCSPRSGDLSVYWYQQSLDQGLQFLIQYYNGEERAKGNILERFSAQQFPDLHSELNLSSLELGDSALYFCASSVGPGRAISGNTIYFGEGSWLTVV.

V is TRBV19 and J is TRBJ2-5, with a weak D call TRBD1 (6 bases). The V gene's germline CDR1 is LNHDA and CDR2 SQIVND (reference sequence). Trimming removed 6 bases from V and 5 bases from J, with 16 bases in between. The CDR3 extends over 14 amino acids. The CDR3 region is CASRQQGPGETQYF. CDR3 sequence (DNA): TGTGCCAGTAGACAACAGGGACCGGGGGAGACCCAGTACTTC.

The chain links TRBV5-1 to TRBJ2-1; TRBD2 matches 8 bases. Germline V gene data show CDR1 as SGHRS and CDR2 as YFSETQ. The V segment lost 2 bases and the J segment 9 bases; nucleotides outside the gene matches: 13. There are 16 residues in the CDR3. The CDR3 is CASSFAGGGRGGEQFF. DNA for the CDR3: TGCGCCAGCAGCTTTGCGGGAGGTGGTAGAGGGGGTGAGCAGTTCTTC.

The chain couples TRBV4-2 to TRBJ1-5; the D gene is possibly TRBD1 (6 bases). The CDR3 is 15 residues long. In germline, CDR1 is LGHNA, CDR2 YNFKEQ. Trimming stripped 1 base from V and 7 bases from J, with 14 bases between. The CDR3 DNA sequence: TGTGCCAGCAGCCAAGGGGTAGGGGGGGGCCAGCCCCAGCATTTT. Amino acids: CASSQGVGGGQPQHF.

J is TRBJ2-3 and V is TRBV7-8, with D possibly being TRBD2 (6 bases). V was clipped by 0 bases and J by 6 bases, with 16 bases between them. CDR1 and CDR2 (germline): SGHVS, FQNEAQ. CDR3 size: 16 residues. CDR3 amino acids: CASSLALAAAGDTQYF. The CDR3 coding sequence is TGTGCCAGCAGCTTAGCCTTAGCGGCGGCGGGGGATACGCAGTATTTT.

This CDR3 is CASSPGTQISTDTQYF. The CDR3 DNA sequence: TGTGCCAGCAGTCCCGGGACTCAAATATCCACAGATACGCAGTATTTT. The V call is TRBV27, the J call TRBJ2-3; D is possibly TRBD2 (6 bases). Germline loops: CDR1 MNHEY, CDR2 SMNVEV (reference sequence). V was pared by 5 bases and J by 2 bases, with 17 bases between. This CDR3 is built from 16 residues.

V and J are TRBV21-1 and TRBJ2-3; the D call of TRBD2 is as the table states it, not checked on the DNA. TRBV21-1 is a pseudogene locus. This CDR3 has 15 amino acids. The CDR3 DNA reads as TGTGCCAGCAGAAATCCAAACGGGGGGGCAGATACGCAGTATTTT. Translation: CASRNPNGGADTQYF.

This chain connects TRBV5-8 to TRBJ1-2; 11 nucleotides agree with TRBD1. Germline-derived CDR1 and CDR2 are SGHTS and YDEGEE. The V segment lost 4 bases and the J segment 6 bases; nucleotides outside the gene matches: 5. This CDR3 is 14 amino acids long. The DNA for the CDR3 is TGTGCCAGCAGCCCGGGACAGGGGGAGGATGGCTACACCTTC. Residues: CASSPGQGEDGYTF. Full variable domain (missing parts from reference TRBV5-8 and TRBJ1-2): EAGVTQSPTHLIKTRGQQATLRCSPISGHTSVYWYQQALGLGLQFLLWYDEGEERNRGNFPPRFSGRQFPNYSSELNVNALELEDSALYLCASSPGQGEDGYTFGSGTRLTVV.

The V gene is TRBV5-1, the J gene TRBJ2-5; 9 bases line up with TRBD2. The J call may not be correct, given that the DNA end is closer to TRBJ2-7. Germline V CDR1 and CDR2: SGHRS, YFSETQ. This CDR3 is 16 amino acids long. The CDR3 spells CASSLNLAGGPVEQYF. Here the CDR3 DNA reads TGCGCCAGCAGCTTGAATCTGGCGGGAGGGCCAGTCGAGCAGTACTTC.

The chain has TRBV11-2 and TRBJ2-1; the D gene is possibly TRBD2 (5 bases). The germline V gene has CDR1 SGHAT and CDR2 FQNNGV. CDR3 length equals 17 residues. Trimming stripped 1 base from V and 0 bases from J, with 13 bases between. The CDR3, as DNA: TGTGCCAGCAGCTTAGGGCGCGGCACTAGCTCCTACAATGAGCAGTTCTTC. Translating it yields CASSLGRGTSSYNEQFF.

This sequence joins TRBV2 and TRBJ2-1; D might be TRBD2 (6 bases). The CDR3 is 13 residues long. V shed 8 bases and J shed 1 base, with 9 bases lying between them. CDR1 SNHLY and CDR2 FYNNEI come from the germline V gene. The CDR3 sequence is CASRLESYNEQFF. CDR3 sequence (DNA): TGTGCCAGCCGACTAGAGTCCTACAATGAGCAGTTCTTC.